The next 19 T cell receptor beta chains were all read from a single sample in a study of blood T cell repertoires in COVID-19. Sequencing used immunoSEQ multiplex PCR; TCRdb keeps in-frame clones, though not all of them. The top ten hold around 8% of the sample, which has about 240,000 clones, 80% to 85% seen once. The sample consisted of peripheral blood. Source of these receptors: an elderly woman with COVID-19, enrolled during active disease.

The V gene is TRBV5-1, the J gene TRBJ1-5, with a tentative D call TRBD1 (6 bases). From germline, CDR1 is SGHRS and CDR2 YFSETQ. This CDR3 is built from 13 residues. Trimming removed 0 bases at V and 6 bases at J, with 7 bases between. In DNA form, the CDR3 reads TGCGCCAGCAGCTTGGAACAGGGTCAGCCCCAGCATTTT. The encoded protein is CASSLEQGQPQHF.

The sample holds many counts of this clone. The chain is built from TRBV6-5 and TRBJ2-7, with TRBD1 matching over 9 bases. Germline-derived CDR1 and CDR2 are MNHEY and SVGAGI. CDR3 length: 15 residues. V gave up 2 bases and J gave up 3 bases; unmatched junction bases: 5. Written as DNA, the CDR3 is TGTGCCAGCAGTTACCCCGGGACAGGGATCTACGAGCAGTACTTC. The encoded protein is CASSYPGTGIYEQYF.

The chain couples TRBV5-6 to TRBJ1-5; 11 bases agree with TRBD1. The germline V gene has CDR1 SGHDT and CDR2 YYEEEE. CDR3 size: 17 residues. V dropped 2 bases and J dropped 5; count of bases not matched to a gene: 9. The CDR3 DNA is TGTGCCAGCAGCTTAAACGCCGGGACAGGGGGGTATCAGCCCCAGCATTTT. Translation gives CASSLNAGTGGYQPQHF.

This chain uses TRBV27 with TRBJ1-6; D is uncertain. The CDR3 extends over 17 amino acids. CDR1 is MNHEY and CDR2 is SMNVEV in the germline V gene (reference sequence). V gave up 5 bases and J gave up 0 bases, with 14 bases separating them. The CDR3 region is CASSPFPKSSYNSPLHF. CDR3 bases: TGTGCCAGCAGTCCATTCCCAAAGAGCTCCTATAATTCACCCCTCCACTTT.

The CDR3 protein is CASSLDGGEYQPQHF. The CDR3 DNA follows: TGCGCCAGCAGCTTGGACGGGGGGGAGTATCAGCCCCAGCATTTT. The rearrangement joins TRBV5-1 to TRBJ1-5; D may be TRBD1 (5 bases). The germline gives CDR1 SGHRS, CDR2 YFSETQ. The CDR3 consists of 15 residues. Trimming pared 0 bases from V and 5 bases from J, leaving 12 bases between.

The chain recombines TRBV7-2 with TRBJ2-7; 8 bases are a match to TRBD1. This CDR3 has 16 residues. Germline assignment: CDR1 SGHTA and CDR2 FQGNSA. J lost 4 bases, V lost 5 bases, and 13 bases had no gene match. Written as DNA, the CDR3 is TGTGCCAGCAGCCAACGAACCCCGGACAGGGTGTACGAGCAGTACTTC. Encoded protein: CASSQRTPDRVYEQYF.

V gene TRBV9 combines with J gene TRBJ1-2, with 7 bases identical to TRBD1. J gave up 1 base and V 3 bases, and 3 bases lay outside the gene matches. Germline values: CDR1 SGDLS, CDR2 YYNGEE. This CDR3 region has 14 residues. The CDR3 sequence is CASSAPGGNYGYTF. The CDR3 DNA reads TGTGCCAGCAGCGCACCAGGGGGTAACTATGGCTACACCTTC.

This rearrangement joins TRBV29-1 to TRBJ1-1, with D possibly matching TRBD1 (6 bases). This CDR3 comprises 14 residues. Germline V gives CDR1 SQVTM, CDR2 ANQGSEA. The germline V and J ends were trimmed by 5 bases and 4 bases, with 17 bases remaining between them. CDR3 sequence reads: CSVPVQGWGTEAFF. The CDR3 bases are TGCAGCGTTCCAGTACAGGGATGGGGCACTGAAGCTTTCTTT.

The rearrangement links TRBV19 to TRBJ1-5; no clear D. V was cut by 7 bases and J by 0 bases, with 13 bases left in between. Germline loops: CDR1 LNHDA, CDR2 SQIVND (reference sequence). The CDR3 sequence is 15 residues long. The CDR3 coding sequence is TGTGCCAGTAATCGCGAGGGATTTAGCAATCAGCCCCAGCATTTT. This translates into CASNREGFSNQPQHF.

The chain couples TRBV28 to TRBJ2-7; D possibly corresponds to TRBD2 (6 bases). V lost 8 bases, J lost 2 bases, and 16 bases lay in between. Germline-derived CDR1 and CDR2 are MDHEN and SYDVKM. The CDR3 length is 14 residues. The CDR3 protein is CASSVRGPPYEQYF. Here the CDR3 DNA reads TGTGCCAGCTCTGTGCGGGGCCCGCCCTACGAGCAGTACTTC.

The chain links TRBV19 to TRBJ2-1, with D unclear. Germline-derived CDR1 and CDR2 are LNHDA and SQIVND (reference sequence). V gave up 7 bases and J gave up 3 bases, with 13 bases separating them. The length of the CDR3 is 14 residues. The CDR3 DNA reads as TGTGCCAGTAATCAGCGTCCTTTCTACAATGAGCAGTTCTTC. The encoded protein is CASNQRPFYNEQFF. The variable domain in full, with the rest retrieved from reference TRBV19 and TRBJ2-1, is DGGITQSPKYLFRKEGQNVTLSCEQNLNHDAMYWYRQDPGQGLRLIYYSQIVNDFQKGDIAEGYSVSREKKESFPLTVTSAQKNPTAFYLCASNQRPFYNEQFFGPGTRLTVL.

Comments on this clone: Germline is not matched at one junction end, which may reflect a read error. The V gene is TRBV5-5, the J gene TRBJ2-5; D may be TRBD2 (5 bases). Germline assignment: CDR1 SGHKS and CDR2 YYEKEE (reference sequence). The CDR3 consists of 14 residues. This CDR3 reads CASSDPLRNSVPNF. For the CDR3, the DNA is TGTGCCAGCAGCGATCCACTCCGTAATAGCGTCCCTAACTTC.

V gene TRBV7-9 combines with J gene TRBJ1-1; 9 bases agree with TRBD1. Germline V gene sequence: CDR1 SEHNR, CDR2 FQNEAQ (reference sequence). The V segment lost 0 bases and the J segment 11 bases; nucleotides outside the gene matches: 7. CDR3 size: 14 residues. The CDR3 bases are TGTGCCAGCAGCTTAGCCGGGACAGGGTTTCGGGCTTTCTTT. Translating gives CASSLAGTGFRAFF.

The rearrangement links TRBV18 to TRBJ1-5; D is possibly TRBD1 (5 bases). V lost 3 bases, J lost 7 bases, and 7 bases lay in between. The CDR3 runs to 12 residues. CDR1 is KGHSH and CDR2 is LQKENI in the germline V gene. The CDR3 reads CASSPGGQPQHF. The CDR3 DNA reads as TGTGCCAGCTCACCCGGGGGACAGCCCCAGCATTTT.

The chain employs TRBV11-2 and TRBJ1-3, with 9 bases fitting TRBD1. The CDR3 extends over 16 amino acids. From germline, CDR1 is SGHAT and CDR2 FQNNGV. J gave up 4 bases and V 2 bases, and 6 bases lay outside the gene matches. This CDR3 is CASSLRQGGTGNTIYF. CDR3 coding DNA: TGTGCCAGCAGCTTAAGACAGGGGGGGACGGGAAACACCATATATTTT.

The rearrangement uses TRBV27 and TRBJ2-3; unclear D gene. The CDR3 runs 14 residues. Trimming left V 8 bases short and J 0 bases short, with 12 bases between. Germline V gene sequence: CDR1 MNHEY, CDR2 SMNVEV (reference sequence). The DNA of the CDR3 is TGTGCCAGCCGCCGGTATTCTAGCACAGATACGCAGTATTTT. It is translated as CASRRYSSTDTQYF.

The chain employs TRBV6-5 and TRBJ1-1, with unresolved D. The CDR3 loop spans 11 amino acids. Trimming took off 9 bases at V and 7 bases at J, with 12 bases between the two ends. Germline CDR1 reads MNHEY; CDR2 reads SVGAGI. CDR3 in amino acids: CASVVRGEAFF. DNA of the CDR3: TGTGCCAGTGTTGTGCGGGGTGAAGCTTTCTTT.

The chain carries TRBV5-4 and TRBJ1-2; 7 bases are shared with TRBD1. CDR3 length equals 14 residues. The V gene end was trimmed by 3 bases and the J gene end by 4 bases; junction bases not matched to a gene: 6. From germline, CDR1 is SGHNT and CDR2 YYREEE (reference sequence). The chain's CDR3 is CASSSGQDGYGYTF. The CDR3 DNA reads as TGTGCCAGCAGCTCCGGACAGGACGGCTATGGCTACACCTTC.

This rearrangement joins TRBV5-6 to TRBJ2-4; 9 bases are shared with TRBD2. The V segment lost 4 bases and the J segment 2 bases; nucleotides outside the gene matches: 4. CDR1 and CDR2 (germline): SGHDT, YYEEEE. This CDR3 has 15 amino acids. The DNA of the CDR3 is TGTGCCAGCAGCCCAGCGGGGGGTACCAAAAACATTCAGTACTTC. Translating gives CASSPAGGTKNIQYF.